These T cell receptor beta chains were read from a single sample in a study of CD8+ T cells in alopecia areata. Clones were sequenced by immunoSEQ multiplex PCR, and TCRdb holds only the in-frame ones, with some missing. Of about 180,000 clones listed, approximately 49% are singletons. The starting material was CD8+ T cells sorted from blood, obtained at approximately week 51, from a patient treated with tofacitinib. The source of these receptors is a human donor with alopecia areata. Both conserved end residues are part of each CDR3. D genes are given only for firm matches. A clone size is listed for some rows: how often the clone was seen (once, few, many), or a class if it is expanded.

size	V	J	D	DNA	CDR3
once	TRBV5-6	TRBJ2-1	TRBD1	TGTGCCAGCAGCAGGACAGGGGGCGCATCCTACAATGAGCAGTTCTTC	CASSRTGGASYNEQFF
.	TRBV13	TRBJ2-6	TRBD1	TGTGCCAGCAGCTTCAGCCCGGGACAGGGGCCTGGGGCCAACGTCCTGACTTTC	CASSFSPGQGPGANVLTF
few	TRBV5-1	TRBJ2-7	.	TGCGCCAGCAGCTTGGAACGGGGCGAGCAGTACTTC	CASSLERGEQYF
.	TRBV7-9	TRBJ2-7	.	TGTGCCAGCAGCCCCTACAGGGACCCCTACGAGCAGTACTTC	CASSPYRDPYEQYF
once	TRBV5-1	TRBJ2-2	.	TGCGCCAGCATCTTGGGACAACCGAACACCGGGGAGCTGTTTTTT	CASILGQPNTGELFF
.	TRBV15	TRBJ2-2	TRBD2	TGTGCCACCAGCAGACGGACTAGCGGGGACACCGGGGAGCTGTTTTTT	CATSRRTSGDTGELFF
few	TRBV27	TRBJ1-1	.	TGTGCCAGCACCCTGGGACACCAGAACACTGAAGCTTTCTTT	CASTLGHQNTEAFF
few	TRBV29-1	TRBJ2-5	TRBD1	TGCAGCGTTTCCGGGACAGGGGGTCTTGAAGAGACCCAGTACTTC	CSVSGTGGLEETQYF
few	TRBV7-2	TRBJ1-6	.	TGTGCCAGCAGCTTAGGGGCGGGGGAAGGTTCACCCCTCCACTTT	CASSLGAGEGSPLHF
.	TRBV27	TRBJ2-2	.	TGTGCCAGCAGTTTTGACAGAAACACCGGGGAGCTGTTTTTT	CASSFDRNTGELFF
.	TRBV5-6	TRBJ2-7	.	TGTGCCAGCAGCCGTTCCAACGAGCAGTACTTC	CASSRSNEQYF
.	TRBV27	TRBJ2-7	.	TGTGCCAGCTCGAAAGGGCACCTCTCCTACGAGCAGTACTTC	CASSKGHLSYEQYF
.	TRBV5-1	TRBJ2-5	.	TGCGCCAGCAGCTTAGGTAGAGGGTTCTTTCAAGAGACCCAGTACTTC	CASSLGRGFFQETQYF
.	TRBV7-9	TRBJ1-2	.	TGTGCCAGCAGCTCTGTTGGGGGCAACTATGGCTACACCTTC	CASSSVGGNYGYTF
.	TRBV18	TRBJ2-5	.	TGTGCCAGCTCACCCGGAACAGGCCAAGAGACCCAGTACTTC	CASSPGTGQETQYF
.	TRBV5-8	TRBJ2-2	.	TGTGCCAGCAGTCTGGACGGCATAGTGGTCACCGGGGAGCTGTTTTTT	CASSLDGIVVTGELFF
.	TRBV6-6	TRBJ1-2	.	TGTGCCAGCACCCCCGGGCCCAGCTATGGCTACACCTTC	CASTPGPSYGYTF
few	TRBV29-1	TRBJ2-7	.	TGCAGCTGCAGGACAATTAAAGACGAGCAGTACTTC	CSCRTIKDEQYF
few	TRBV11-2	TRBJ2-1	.	TGTGCCAGCAGCCCCGGAGGCAACTACAATGAGCAGTTCTTC	CASSPGGNYNEQFF
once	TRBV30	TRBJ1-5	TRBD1	TGTGCCTGGAGTCTCGGGACAGGGGGCTGGTATAGCAATCAGCCCCAGCATTTT	CAWSLGTGGWYSNQPQHF
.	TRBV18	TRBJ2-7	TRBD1	TGTGCCAGCTCCCCTCGACAGGGGAACGAGCAGTACTTC	CASSPRQGNEQYF
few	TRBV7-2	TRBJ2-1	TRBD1	TGTGCCAGCAGCTCAGGGGGCAACACCTACAATGAGCAGTTCTTC	CASSSGGNTYNEQFF
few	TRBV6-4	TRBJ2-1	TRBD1	TGTGCCAGCAGTCCCGTAGGGGACAGGGCCATCGATGAGCAGTTCTTC	CASSPVGDRAIDEQFF
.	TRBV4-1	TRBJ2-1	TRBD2	TGTGCCAGCAGCCAAGAGCGGGGGGGCTACAATGAGCAGTTCTTC	CASSQERGGYNEQFF
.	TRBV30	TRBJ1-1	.	TGTGCCTGGAGTTTCAGGCGGAACACTGAAGCTTTCTTT	CAWSFRRNTEAFF
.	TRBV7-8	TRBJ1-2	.	TGTGCCAGCAGCTTAGCACTGGCTTCGGGCTATGGCTACACCTTC	CASSLALASGYGYTF
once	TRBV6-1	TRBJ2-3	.	TGTGCCAGCAGTGGACACCGGCGCACAGATACGCAGTATTTT	CASSGHRRTDTQYF
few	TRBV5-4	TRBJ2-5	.	TGTGCCAGCAGCTTGACTGGTTCCGAGGAGACCCAGTACTTC	CASSLTGSEETQYF
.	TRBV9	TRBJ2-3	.	TGTGCCAGCAGCACCCCAGGCACAGGTGGCGAAGATACGCAGTATTTT	CASSTPGTGGEDTQYF
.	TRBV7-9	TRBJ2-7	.	TGTGCCAGCAGCTTAGCAGCGGGTTACCACGAGCAGTACTTC	CASSLAAGYHEQYF
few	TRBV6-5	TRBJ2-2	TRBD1	TGTGCCAGCAGTAGACAGGGGGCAATCACCGGGGAGCTGTTTTTT	CASSRQGAITGELFF
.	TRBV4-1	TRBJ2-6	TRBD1	TGCGCCAGCAGCCAAGAACGACAGGGGGCAGATGGGGCCAACGTCCTGACTTTC	CASSQERQGADGANVLTF